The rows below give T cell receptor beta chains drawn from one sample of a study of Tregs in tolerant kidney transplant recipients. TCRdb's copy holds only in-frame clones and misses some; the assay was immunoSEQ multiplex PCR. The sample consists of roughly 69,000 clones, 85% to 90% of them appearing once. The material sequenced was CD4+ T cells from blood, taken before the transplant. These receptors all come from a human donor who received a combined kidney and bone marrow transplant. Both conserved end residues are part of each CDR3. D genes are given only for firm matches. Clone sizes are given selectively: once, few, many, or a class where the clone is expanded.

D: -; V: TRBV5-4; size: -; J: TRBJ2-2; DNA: TGTGCCAGCAGCTTGGCCCACACCACCGGGGAGCTGTTTTTT; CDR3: CASSLAHTTGELFF
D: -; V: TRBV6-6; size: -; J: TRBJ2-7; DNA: TGTGCCAGCACCAAACAGGGAACCTACGAGCAGTACTTC; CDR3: CASTKQGTYEQYF
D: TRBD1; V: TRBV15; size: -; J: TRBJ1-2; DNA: TGTGCCACCAGCAGAGATCTCGGGACAGGAGAAGGCTACACCTTC; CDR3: CATSRDLGTGEGYTF
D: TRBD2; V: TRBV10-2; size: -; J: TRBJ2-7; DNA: TGCGCCAGCAGTGGGACTAGCGGGAGCTACGAGCAGTACTTC; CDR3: CASSGTSGSYEQYF
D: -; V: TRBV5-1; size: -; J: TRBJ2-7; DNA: TGCGCCAGCAGCTCCACCCCGGACAGTGGTACGTCTGGGCAGTACTTC; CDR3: CASSSTPDSGTSGQYF
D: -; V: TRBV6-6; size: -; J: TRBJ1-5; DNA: TGTGCCAGCAGTTACCCAGGAGGGGATCAGCCCCAGCATTTT; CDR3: CASSYPGGDQPQHF
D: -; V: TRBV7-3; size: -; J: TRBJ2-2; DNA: TGTGCCAGCAGCTTTTCACCGGTGAACACCGGGGAGCTGTTTTTT; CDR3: CASSFSPVNTGELFF
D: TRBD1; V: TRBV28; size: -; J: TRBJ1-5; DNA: TGTGCCAGCAGTGCGACAGGGTTGCAGCCCCAGCATTTT; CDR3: CASSATGLQPQHF
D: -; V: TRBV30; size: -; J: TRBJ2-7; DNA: TGTGCCTGGAATTGGGACACCACCTACGAGCAGTACTTC; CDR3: CAWNWDTTYEQYF
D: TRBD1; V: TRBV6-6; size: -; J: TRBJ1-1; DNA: TGTGCCAGCAGTCATTTGACAGGGGTAGGGGCTTTCTTT; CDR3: CASSHLTGVGAFF
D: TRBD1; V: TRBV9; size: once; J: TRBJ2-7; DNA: TGTGCCAGCAGCGTAGGTCCCGGGACAGGGGCGCATGTCTACGAGCAGTACTTC; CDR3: CASSVGPGTGAHVYEQYF
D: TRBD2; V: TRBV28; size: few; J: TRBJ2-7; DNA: TGTGCCAGCAGTTTATCTAGCGGGACCGCCCTCGAGCAGTACTTC; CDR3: CASSLSSGTALEQYF
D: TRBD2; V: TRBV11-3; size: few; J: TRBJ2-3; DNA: TGTGCCAGCAGCTTAGGGGCTAGCGGGACATTTGGTACGCAGTATTTT; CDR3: CASSLGASGTFGTQYF
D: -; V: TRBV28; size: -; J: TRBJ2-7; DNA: TGTGCCAGCACCACAGGGCCCTACGAGCAGTACTTC; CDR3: CASTTGPYEQYF
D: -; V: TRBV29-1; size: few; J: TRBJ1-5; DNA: TGCAGCGTTCGTCAGGGTCAGTCTGGTCAGCCCCAGCATTTT; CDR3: CSVRQGQSGQPQHF
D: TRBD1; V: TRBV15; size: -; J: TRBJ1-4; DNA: TGTGCCACCAGCGATGACAGGGTTAATGAAAAACTGTTTTTT; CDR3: CATSDDRVNEKLFF
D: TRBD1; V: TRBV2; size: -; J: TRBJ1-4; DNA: TGTGCCAGCAGGAGCCGGGACAGCGCAACTAATGAAAAACTGTTTTTT; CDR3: CASRSRDSATNEKLFF
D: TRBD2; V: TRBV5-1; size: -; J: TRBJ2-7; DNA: TGCGCCAGCAGCTTACCGGGACTACAGTCAATGGAGCAGTACTTC; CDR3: CASSLPGLQSMEQYF
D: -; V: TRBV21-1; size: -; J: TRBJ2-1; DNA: TGTGCCAGCACAGGGAGGGAGGTTCGCGCTGAGCAGTTCTTC; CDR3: CASTGREVRAEQFF
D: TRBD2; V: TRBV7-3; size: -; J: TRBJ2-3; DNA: TGTGCCAGCAGCTCGACTAGCGGAATAATCACAGATACGCAGTATTTT; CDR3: CASSSTSGIITDTQYF
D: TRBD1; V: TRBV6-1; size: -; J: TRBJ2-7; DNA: TGTGCCAGCAGTGAACCGGGACAGGGTTCTGGCGAGCAGTACTTC; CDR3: CASSEPGQGSGEQYF
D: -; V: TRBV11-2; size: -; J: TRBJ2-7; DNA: TGTGCCAGCAGTAGACAGGCCCTCTACGAGCAGTACTTC; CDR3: CASSRQALYEQYF
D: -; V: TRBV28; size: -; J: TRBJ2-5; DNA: TGTGCCAGCAGCACCCCAGGGCAGATACAAGAGACCCAGTACTTC; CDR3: CASSTPGQIQETQYF
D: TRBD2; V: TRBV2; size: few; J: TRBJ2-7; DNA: TGTGCCAGCAGTGAAGCGTTGGCTAGCGGGAACTTTATCTCCTACGAGCAGTACTTC; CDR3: CASSEALASGNFISYEQYF
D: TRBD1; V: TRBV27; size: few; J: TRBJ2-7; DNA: TGTGCCAGCAGCATCAGGCCGCCAGGGGGCAAGTACGAGCAGTACTTC; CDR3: CASSIRPPGGKYEQYF
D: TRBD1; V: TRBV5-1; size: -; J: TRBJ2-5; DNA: TGCGCCAGCAGCAAGGGACAGGGCCAAGAGACCCAGTACTTC; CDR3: CASSKGQGQETQYF
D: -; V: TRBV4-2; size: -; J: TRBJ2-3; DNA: TGTGCCAGCAGCCAAGCTGTTGGGAGCGGTTGGGGCACAGATACGCAGTATTTT; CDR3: CASSQAVGSGWGTDTQYF
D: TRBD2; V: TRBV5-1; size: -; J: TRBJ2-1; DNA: TGCGCCAGCAGCTGGGGACTAGCGGGAGGTCCCCCCTCCTACAATGAGCAGTTCTTC; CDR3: CASSWGLAGGPPSYNEQFF
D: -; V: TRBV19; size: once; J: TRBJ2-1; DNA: TGTGCCAGTACTTACACCAGCTCCTACAATGAGCAGTTCTTC; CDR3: CASTYTSSYNEQFF
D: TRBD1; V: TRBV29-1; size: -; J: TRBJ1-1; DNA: TGCAGCGTAGATACAGGGGCCTACACTGAAGCTTTCTTT; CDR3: CSVDTGAYTEAFF
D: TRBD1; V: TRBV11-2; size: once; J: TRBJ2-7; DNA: TGTGCCAGCAGCTCCGGGGACAGGGGTACCTACGAGCAGTACTTC; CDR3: CASSSGDRGTYEQYF
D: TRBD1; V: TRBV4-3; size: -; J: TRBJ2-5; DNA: TGCGCCAGCAGCCAAGGACGACAGGGGCGGGAGACCCAGTACTTC; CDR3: CASSQGRQGRETQYF
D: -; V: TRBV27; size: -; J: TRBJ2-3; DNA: TGTGCCACCAGACTAAGACGATTACCTAGCACAGATACGCAGTATTTT; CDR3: CATRLRRLPSTDTQYF
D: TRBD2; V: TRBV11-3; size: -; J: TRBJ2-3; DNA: TGTGCCAGCAGCTTAGGTTCGGTGGCGGGAGCCACAGATACGCAGTATTTT; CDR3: CASSLGSVAGATDTQYF
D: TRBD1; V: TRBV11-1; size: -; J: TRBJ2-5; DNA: TGTGCCAGCAGCCCTGGACAGGGCCAAGAGACCCAGTACTTC; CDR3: CASSPGQGQETQYF
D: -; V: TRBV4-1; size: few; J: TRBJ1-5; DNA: TGCGCCAGCAGCCAAGGACTCCGTGGGCCCCAGCATTTT; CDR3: CASSQGLRGPQHF
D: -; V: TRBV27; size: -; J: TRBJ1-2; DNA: TGTGCCAGCAGACCCGGGACAAACTATGGCTACACCTTC; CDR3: CASRPGTNYGYTF
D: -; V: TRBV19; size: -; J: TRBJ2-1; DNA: TGTGCCAGTAGGGACGGAGGATACAATGAGCAGTTCTTC; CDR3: CASRDGGYNEQFF
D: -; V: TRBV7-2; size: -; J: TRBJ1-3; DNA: TGTGCCAGCGCCACTCGACGGGGCACCATATATTTT; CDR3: CASATRRGTIYF
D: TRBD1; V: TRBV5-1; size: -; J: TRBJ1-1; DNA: TGCGCCAGCAGCTTAAATCCGGGGACAGGGTATACTGAAGCTTTCTTT; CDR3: CASSLNPGTGYTEAFF
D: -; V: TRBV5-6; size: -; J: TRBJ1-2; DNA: TGTGCCAGCAGCTTGGGACAGCCAAGCTATGGCTACACCTTC; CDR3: CASSLGQPSYGYTF
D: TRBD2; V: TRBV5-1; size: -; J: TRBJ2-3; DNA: TGCGCCTCCCATCGGCTAGCGGGCGATAACACAGATACGCAGTATTTT; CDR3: CASHRLAGDNTDTQYF
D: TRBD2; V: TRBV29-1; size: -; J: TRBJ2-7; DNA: TGCAGCGTTGTAGTAGCGGGATCTTACGAGCAGTACTTC; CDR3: CSVVVAGSYEQYF
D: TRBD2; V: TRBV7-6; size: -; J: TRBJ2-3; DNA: TGTGCCAGCAGCTTAGGCCTAGCGGGAGATACGCAGTATTTT; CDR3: CASSLGLAGDTQYF
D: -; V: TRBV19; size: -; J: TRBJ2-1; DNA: TGTGCCAGTAGTATTGGGTCGCTAGGCTCCTACAATGAGCAGTTCTTC; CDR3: CASSIGSLGSYNEQFF
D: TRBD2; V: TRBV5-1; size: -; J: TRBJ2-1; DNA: TGCGCCAGCAGTCTCTCGTTAGCGGGAACCTCCTACAATGAGCAGTTCTTC; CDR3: CASSLSLAGTSYNEQFF
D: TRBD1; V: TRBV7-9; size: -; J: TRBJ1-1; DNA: TGTGCCAGCAGCACCGGACAGGGGGGGAACACTGAAGCTTTCTTT; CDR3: CASSTGQGGNTEAFF
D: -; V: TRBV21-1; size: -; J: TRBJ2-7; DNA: TGTGCCAGCGGGCAGGGTAAGGACGAGCAGTACTTC; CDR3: CASGQGKDEQYF
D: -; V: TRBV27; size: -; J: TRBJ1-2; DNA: TGTGCCAGCAGTTTGGGCCTGGGAGCGGTTGGCTACACCTTC; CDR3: CASSLGLGAVGYTF
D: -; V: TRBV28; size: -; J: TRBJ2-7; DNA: TGTGCCAGCAGTTCCAGTGGGGGGGGCAGGAGATACGAGCAGTACTTC; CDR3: CASSSSGGGRRYEQYF
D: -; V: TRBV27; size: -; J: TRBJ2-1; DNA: TGTGCCAGCAGTTTATCCCATGGGACTTACTCCTACAATGAGCAGTTCTTC; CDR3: CASSLSHGTYSYNEQFF
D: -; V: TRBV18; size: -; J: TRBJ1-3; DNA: TGTGCCAGCTCGCACGACAAGGTACTCGGAAACACCATATATTTT; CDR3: CASSHDKVLGNTIYF
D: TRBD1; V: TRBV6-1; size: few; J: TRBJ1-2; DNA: TGTGCCAGCAGGAAAGGACAGGTTAACTATGGCTACACCTTC; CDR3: CASRKGQVNYGYTF
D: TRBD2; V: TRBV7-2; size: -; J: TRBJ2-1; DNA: TGTGCCAGCAGCATTGGCGGGAGATGGGAGCAGTTCTTC; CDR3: CASSIGGRWEQFF
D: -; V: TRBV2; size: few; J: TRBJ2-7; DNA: TGTGCCAGCAGTGGGGAGGGGGTCGAGCAGTACTTC; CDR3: CASSGEGVEQYF
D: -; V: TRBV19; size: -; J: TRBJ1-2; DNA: TGTGCCAGTAGTATTCCAGGGAACTATGGCTACACCTTC; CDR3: CASSIPGNYGYTF
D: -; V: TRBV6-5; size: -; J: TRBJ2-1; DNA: TGTGCCAGCAGTTACGACGGGGTGCATGAGCAGTTCTTC; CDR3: CASSYDGVHEQFF